Shown below are 15 T cell receptor beta chains from a single sample sequenced in a study of blood T cell repertoires in COVID-19. Method: immunoSEQ multiplex PCR; TCRdb's copy keeps in-frame clones and lacks some. The table lists around 55,000 clones, about 91% of them singletons. The sample consisted of peripheral blood. The source of these receptors is a man in his forties with COVID-19, enrolled during active disease.

The J gene is TRBJ1-2, the V gene TRBV5-4; 10 nucleotides agree with TRBD1. V lost 5 bases, J lost 1 base, and 11 bases stayed unmatched. CDR3 length equals 17 residues. The germline V gene has CDR1 SGHNT and CDR2 YYREEE (reference sequence). The CDR3 DNA follows: TGTGCCAGCAGGGGGGGGGACAGGGGAGCCCTTAACTATGGCTACACCTTC. This translates into CASRGGDRGALNYGYTF. The full variable domain, its missing parts supplied by reference TRBV5-4 and TRBJ1-2, is ETGVTQSPTHLIKTRGQQVTLRCSSQSGHNTVSWYQQALGQGPQFIFQYYREEENGRGNFPPRFSGLQFPNYSSELNVNALELDDSALYLCASRGGDRGALNYGYTFGSGTRLTVV.

This chain links TRBV29-1 with TRBJ2-3; perhaps TRBD2 as D (5 bases). Germline V gives CDR1 SQVTM, CDR2 ANQGSEA. CDR3 size: 12 residues. V lost 8 bases and J 0 bases, leaving 9 bases between the germline ends. The CDR3 DNA reads as TGCAGCTACGGACTTAGCACAGATACGCAGTATTTT. Its translation: CSYGLSTDTQYF.

The rearrangement links TRBV6-1 to TRBJ2-1, with D maybe TRBD2 (6 bases). Trimming stripped 1 base from V and 8 bases from J, with 18 bases between. The CDR3 totals 16 residues. Germline CDR1 and CDR2: MNHNS and SASEGT. CDR3 bases: TGTGCCAGCAGTGAAGTACAGAGACTAGGACGCCATGAGCAGTTCTTC. Encoded protein: CASSEVQRLGRHEQFF.

This chain joins TRBV4-1 and TRBJ1-5, with 10 bases that match TRBD1. The CDR3 is 17 amino acids. V was pared by 6 bases and J by 6 bases, with 14 bases of the junction left unmatched. Germline V gene data show CDR1 as MGHRA and CDR2 as YSYEKL. The CDR3 sequence: CASRSEGRDRGFQPQHF. The CDR3 DNA is TGCGCCAGCAGATCTGAAGGCCGGGACAGGGGCTTTCAGCCCCAGCATTTT.

V and J are TRBV7-8 and TRBJ2-1; 10 bases agree with TRBD2. In germline, CDR1 is SGHVS, CDR2 FQNEAQ. The CDR3 covers 15 residues. V lost 5 bases, J lost 4 bases, and 5 bases stayed unmatched. The CDR3 is CASSNSGGVYNEQFF. The CDR3 DNA sequence: TGTGCCAGCAGCAACAGCGGGGGGGTTTACAATGAGCAGTTCTTC.

The gene calls are TRBV7-2 and TRBJ1-1, with 9 bases aligning to TRBD1. This CDR3 contains 13 residues. Per the germline V gene, CDR1 is SGHTA and CDR2 is FQGNSA. Trimming at V came to 5 bases and at J to 4 bases, leaving 2 bases not matched to a gene. CDR3 amino acids: CASSQTGGTEAFF. In DNA, the CDR3 is TGTGCCAGCAGCCAGACAGGGGGCACTGAAGCTTTCTTT.

This clone has a single count. The CDR3 DNA sequence: TGTGCCAGCAGCCCAGGACAGGCCGCCTACGAGCAGTACTTC. Translated, it gives CASSPGQAAYEQYF. The chain uses TRBV5-6 and TRBJ2-7, with 7 bases identical to TRBD1. After removal of 4 bases from V and 2 bases from J, the junction contained 6 bases not matched to a gene. The CDR3 spans 14 residues. Germline V lookup: CDR1 SGHDT, CDR2 YYEEEE.

The chain combines TRBV2 with TRBJ2-5; no reliable D call. The CDR3 consists of 11 residues. CDR1 and CDR2 (germline): SNHLY, FYNNEI. Trimming shortened V by 4 bases and J by 5 bases, and 5 bases separated the two germline ends. CDR3 sequence reads: CASSVGETQYF. CDR3 bases: TGTGCCAGCAGTGTCGGGGAGACCCAGTACTTC.

The chain employs TRBV7-2 and TRBJ2-5, with 11 bases identical to TRBD2. V lost 2 bases to trimming and J lost 4 bases; unmatched junction nucleotides: 6. Germline V lookup: CDR1 SGHTA, CDR2 FQGNSA. The CDR3 is 16 amino acids. CDR3 in amino acids: CASSLSSGRLGETQYF. The CDR3 DNA sequence: TGTGCCAGCAGCTTATCTAGCGGGAGGCTAGGAGAGACCCAGTACTTC.

The rearrangement joins TRBV6-1 to TRBJ2-7; 10 nucleotides agree with TRBD2. Per germline, CDR1 MNHNS and CDR2 SASEGT. The CDR3 consists of 12 residues. The junction had 3 bases not matched to a gene; V was cut back by 3 bases and J by 10 bases. CDR3 sequence (DNA): TGTGCCAGCAGTGACGAGCGGGGGGGCCAGTACTTC. The encoded protein is CASSDERGGQYF.

This clone was found once. The gene calls are TRBV3-1 (or the pseudogene TRBV3-2) and TRBJ1-5; the D gene is possibly TRBD1 (6 bases). Germline values: CDR1 LGHDT, CDR2 YNNKEL (reference sequence). The CDR3 has 14 residues. V was cut by 3 bases and J by 7 bases, with 13 bases left in between. The CDR3 loop reads CASSQMGAGQPQHF. Written as DNA, the CDR3 is TGTGCCAGCAGCCAGATGGGGGCAGGGCAGCCCCAGCATTTT.

The CDR3 nucleotides are TGTGCCAGCATCGCAGGGGATACTGAAGCTTTCTTT. Translating gives CASIAGDTEAFF. The V and J genes are TRBV2 and TRBJ1-1; D is perhaps TRBD1 (6 bases). Germline CDR1 and CDR2: SNHLY and FYNNEI. V dropped 7 bases and J dropped 5 bases, with 11 bases sitting between them. The CDR3 sequence is 12 residues long.

The genes are TRBV5-6 and TRBJ2-7; 9 bases align to TRBD1. Per germline, CDR1 SGHDT and CDR2 YYEEEE. CDR3 length equals 15 residues. The J segment lost 2 bases and the V segment lost 4 bases, leaving 7 bases of the junction unmatched. The CDR3 DNA reads as TGTGCCAGCAGCAGACCGGGACAGGGAACCTACGAGCAGTACTTC. Residues: CASSRPGQGTYEQYF.

The rearrangement links TRBV5-6 to TRBJ2-5, with 12 bases aligning to TRBD1. This CDR3 region has 16 residues. The germline gives CDR1 SGHDT, CDR2 YYEEEE. The junction had 9 bases not matched to a gene; V was cut back by 4 bases and J by 5 bases. The CDR3: CASSIGTGGLVETQYF. CDR3 coding DNA: TGTGCCAGCAGCATAGGGACAGGGGGCTTAGTGGAGACCCAGTACTTC.

The V gene is TRBV7-9, the J gene TRBJ2-7; 9 nucleotides match TRBD2. V dropped 8 bases and J dropped 7; count of bases not matched to a gene: 12. This CDR3 spans 14 amino acids. Germline V gives CDR1 SEHNR, CDR2 FQNEAQ (reference sequence). CDR3 region: CASAQVAGEWEQYF. In DNA form, the CDR3 reads TGTGCCAGCGCCCAGGTAGCGGGAGAGTGGGAGCAGTACTTC. Based on the CDR3 plus reference TRBV7-9 and TRBJ2-7, the full variable domain is DTGVSQNPRHKITKRGQNVTFRCDPISEHNRLYWYRQTLGQGPEFLTYFQNEAQLEKSRLLSDRFSAERPKGSFSTLEIQRTEQGDSAMYLCASAQVAGEWEQYFGPGTRLTVT.